These 12 T cell receptor beta chains originate from one sample sequenced in a study of regulatory T cells in long-lasting Graves disease. Arm-PCR of CDR3 regions with iRepertoire HTBI primers generated TCR beta libraries. MiXCR, applied by TCRdb to the multiplex PCR reads, yields one record per CDR3 protein. The repertoire holds 300,000 to 400,000 distinct CDR3 sequences, under 20% seen once, with more than 30% in the top ten. This sample's time point: newly diagnosed GD, antithyroid drugs for less than 3 months. Extracted PBMC RNA gave rise to the TCR library. Sequences were derived from peripheral blood mononuclear cells (PBMCs), sampled at new diagnosis, from a patient treated with antithyroid drugs. The source is a female donor with Graves disease.

This clonotype was counted ten times or more. The J gene is TRBJ2-5, the V gene TRBV30, with 12 bases fitting TRBD2. The CDR3 extends over 17 amino acids. Germline CDR1 and CDR2: GTSNPN and SVGIG (reference sequence). V was clipped by 1 base and J by 5 bases; unmatched bases: 11. The CDR3 spells CAWSASSGRAMEETQYF. The CDR3 nucleotides read TGTGCCTGGAGTGCGTCTAGCGGGAGGGCCATGGAGGAGACCCAGTACTTC.

The genes are TRBV5-1 and TRBJ2-2; 12 nucleotides agree with TRBD2. Trimming at V came to 3 bases and at J to 7 bases, leaving 10 bases not matched to a gene. This CDR3 contains 17 residues. CDR1 and CDR2 from the germline V gene are SGHRS and YFSETQ. The CDR3 nucleotides are TGCGCCAGCAGCTCCCGACTAGCGGGAGTATGGGGCGGGGAGCTGTTTTTT. The encoded protein is CASSSRLAGVWGGELFF.

This clonotype appeared many times. The chain carries TRBV28 and TRBJ1-4, with D tentatively TRBD1 (6 bases). Trimming shortened V by 5 bases and J by 6 bases, and 19 bases separated the two germline ends. Germline V gives CDR1 MDHEN, CDR2 SYDVKM. The CDR3 covers 16 residues. The CDR3 is CASSGGQREMDEKLFF. The DNA for the CDR3 is TGTGCCAGCAGTGGGGGACAAAGGGAGATGGATGAAAAACTGTTTTTT.

This clonotype showed up just a few times. A much larger clone lies one base from this, so it may be a read error. The genes are TRBV28 and TRBJ2-4, with D unclear. CDR1 is MDHEN and CDR2 is SYDVKM in the germline V gene. This CDR3 is 13 amino acids long. Trimming removed 5 bases at V and 8 bases at J, with 13 bases between. The CDR3 nucleotides read TGTGCCAGCAGTCCACCTATGTGGCACATTCAGTACTTC. Translation: CASSPPMWHIQYF.

The rearrangement joins TRBV2 to TRBJ1-2; D not certain. The germline V gene encodes CDR1 SNHLY and CDR2 FYNNEI. This CDR3 contains 11 residues. Trimming pared 7 bases from V and 9 bases from J, leaving 12 bases between. For the CDR3, the DNA is TGTGCCAGCAACTCGGGCTGGCGCTACACCTTC. Protein sequence: CASNSGWRYTF.

The gene calls are TRBV20-1 and TRBJ2-3, with TRBD2 matching over 10 bases. The CDR3 totals 14 residues. Germline lookup yields CDR1 DFQATT and CDR2 SNEGSKA (reference sequence). This CDR3 reads CSPWASGSLDTQYF. The CDR3 nucleotides are TGCAGCCCCTGGGCTAGCGGGAGCTTGGATACGCAGTATTTT.

This clonotype was picked up many times. The chain combines TRBV10-3 with TRBJ2-2; 13 bases are shared with TRBD2. V shed 6 bases and J 1 base; nucleotides not matched to a gene: 5. This CDR3 spans 17 amino acids. CDR1 is ENHRY and CDR2 is SYGVKD in the germline V gene. The CDR3 reads CAISPLAGGWNTGELFF. The CDR3 coding sequence is TGTGCCATCAGCCCACTAGCGGGAGGGTGGAACACCGGGGAGCTGTTTTTT.

The chain is built from TRBV10-2 and TRBJ1-1, with 9 bases aligning to TRBD1. This CDR3 is 16 amino acids long. The ends lost 7 bases at V and 3 bases at J; junction bases unmatched: 12. The germline gives CDR1 WSHSY, CDR2 SAAADI. CDR3 coding DNA: TGCGCCAGCACGGGAGGACAGGGGATTTTGTACACTGAAGCTTTCTTT. Its translation: CASTGGQGILYTEAFF.

This clonotype was recorded a few times. The chain uses TRBV5-1 and TRBJ2-7; D not certain. The CDR3 consists of 14 residues. Trimming took off 4 bases at V and 1 base at J, with 12 bases between the two ends. Germline V gene sequence: CDR1 SGHRS, CDR2 YFSETQ. CDR3 DNA sequence: TGCGCCAGCAGCCCACCCGCGGCGTCCTACGAGCAGTACTTC. Amino acids: CASSPPAASYEQYF.

This clonotype was seen ten or more times. The rearrangement uses TRBV20-1 and TRBJ2-7; D ambiguous. This CDR3 contains 14 residues. Trimming removed 1 base from V and 2 bases from J, with 12 bases in between. Germline V gene data show CDR1 as DFQATT and CDR2 as SNEGSKA (reference sequence). Written as DNA, the CDR3 is TGCAGTGCTAGAGCAGCCCAGGCGCCCTACGAGCAGTACTTC. Amino acid sequence: CSARAAQAPYEQYF.

This clonotype was seen at least ten times. This chain connects TRBV6-1 to TRBJ2-7, with 9 nucleotides matching TRBD1. The trim removed 1 base at V and 3 bases at J, leaving 4 bases unmatched. CDR3 length equals 15 residues. Germline CDR1 reads MNHNS; CDR2 reads SASEGT. CDR3 loop: CASSEEGQGGYEQYF. The CDR3 DNA sequence: TGTGCCAGCAGTGAAGAGGGACAGGGCGGCTACGAGCAGTACTTC.

This clonotype has a count of ten or more. The CDR3 loop is CASSLPRADTQYF. CDR3 nucleotide sequence: TGTGCCAGCAGTTTACCCAGGGCAGATACGCAGTATTTT. The chain carries TRBV28 and TRBJ2-3, with D perhaps matching TRBD1 (5 bases). V was trimmed by 2 bases and J by 4 bases, leaving 7 bases between them. This CDR3 spans 13 amino acids. Germline CDR1 MDHEN, CDR2 SYDVKM.